This T cell receptor beta chain was captured by sequencing in a study of blood T cell repertoires in COVID-19 (dated by TCRdb to 2019 to 2021). Concerning the study at large: Samples from collaborators originated in the United States, Italy and Spain and spanned both the acute and convalescent phases of COVID-19. The prospective study material was composed of cDNA or gDNA derived from T cells, B-cell-depleted T cells, or PBMCs. Where HLA class I and class II types were available, the types were taken from metadata supplied by the sample provider, not from assay-based typing. A freely available public database, intended as a resource for researchers studying the immune response to SARS-CoV-2, is where the repertoires were released. Deeply sampled blood TCRbeta repertoires from subjects exposed to, actively infected with, or recovered from COVID-19 were included in the dataset. The sample metadata nearly always contained a de-identified subject ID, COVID-19 status, age in years and sex. Samples were obtained from the ongoing ImmuneRACE study (first 160 participants) and from over 1,000 subjects provided by 6 global collaborators.

Findings and caveats that apply to the study as a whole: How much clinical and demographic metadata was included differed by source and by participant, and the metadata was provided uncurated.

TCRbeta CDR3 regions were amplified from genomic DNA by means of the immunoSEQ Assay, a bias-controlled multiplex PCR. The study's processing was this. Nucleated cell counts per sample were estimated from amplification of reference gene primers within the assay. To quantify the absolute abundance of each unique TCRbeta CDR3 rearrangement, sequence reads were collapsed and filtered. Productive Simpson clonality was computed per sample as the square root of Simpson's diversity index over productive rearrangements. TCRdb obtained this table from immuneACCESS and retained in-frame rearrangements with V and J assigned. These tables miss some clones; where compared with another copy, unresolved V genes account for less than half of the shortfall, and the remainder is unexplained. V and J calls and clone size are as listed in that table; D and trimming were resolved from the DNA. Within this sample are 190,000 or so clones, with around 83% of them counted one time only. The ten largest account for roughly 2.9% of the sample.

Collaborating institutions collected whole blood in K2EDTA tubes following their own protocols. For TCRbeta analysis, collaborator samples were shipped as frozen whole blood, as isolated PBMCs, or as DNA extracted from either sample type. A note on this clone: Its antigen is unknown. One base away there is no much larger clone; base qualities are not given.

The TCR originated in a man aged 45-65 years with active or convalescent COVID-19. The source material was peripheral blood.

The DNA sequence reads TGCGCCAGCAGCCCAGAGGGCCTCACCCTAGGCTACACCTTC. It specifies CASSPEGLTLGYTF. The sequence joins TRBV4-3 to TRBJ1-2; the D gene lacks a confident call. From the germline V gene, CDR1 is LGHNA and CDR2 is YSLEER. V was cut back by 4 bases and J by 8 bases, leaving a gap of 17 bases between them. The CDR3 measures 14 amino acids from cysteine to phenylalanine. The CDR3 DNA has 42 bases and is translated from base 1.